These 7 T cell receptor beta chains were sequenced from one sample in a study of T cells in Graves' hyperthyroidism and ophthalmopathy. Authors of the study amplified TCR beta CDR3 regions from RNA transcripts. The study used the HTBI primer set for a first-round RT-PCR of the TCR CDR3. TCRdb reanalysed the multiplex PCR reads using MiXCR and keeps one entry per CDR3 protein. This sample yields around 300,000 distinct CDR3 sequences, of which 20% to 25% are seen a single time; around 62% belongs to the top ten. The specimen was blood. All receptors come from a man aged 25-45 years with Graves' ophthalmopathy.

This clonotype came up a few times. This sequence joins TRBV20-1 and TRBJ2-5, with 7 bases fitting TRBD1. Germline V CDR1 and CDR2: DFQATT, SNEGSKA (reference sequence). V was clipped by 5 bases and J by 5 bases; unmatched bases: 14. The CDR3 contains 15 residues. The CDR3 loop reads CSAQDTTGDRETQYF. CDR3 nucleotides: TGCAGTGCTCAAGATACTACAGGGGATCGGGAGACCCAGTACTTC.

This clonotype was found a few times. This chain connects TRBV5-1 to TRBJ2-7; D unresolved. Germline V CDR1 and CDR2: SGHRS, YFSETQ. CDR3 length equals 14 residues. Trimming pared 0 bases from V and 2 bases from J, leaving 9 bases between. The CDR3 nucleotides are TGCGCCAGCAGCTTGGAAGCAGATACCTACGAGCAGTACTTC. Protein product: CASSLEADTYEQYF. The full variable domain, rest sourced from reference TRBV5-1 and TRBJ2-7, is KAGVTQTPRYLIKTRGQQVTLSCSPISGHRSVSWYQQTPGQGLQFLFEYFSETQRNKGNFPGRFSGRQFSNSRSEMNVSTLELGDSALYLCASSLEADTYEQYFGPGTRLTVT.

This clonotype was seen a handful of times. The chain combines TRBV19 with TRBJ2-7, with 10 nucleotides matching TRBD2. Germline CDR1 and CDR2: LNHDA and SQIVND (reference sequence). J gave up 6 bases and V 3 bases, and 11 bases lay outside the gene matches. The CDR3 spans 16 residues. The CDR3 loop reads CASSIRLASGSSEQYF. CDR3 DNA: TGTGCCAGTAGTATCCGTTTGGCTAGCGGGAGTTCCGAGCAGTACTTC.

This clonotype turned up a few times. This rearrangement joins TRBV24-1 to TRBJ1-2; D unclear. Germline V gene sequence: CDR1 KGHDR, CDR2 SFDVKD. V lost 0 bases and J lost 0, with 4 bases in between. The CDR3 spans 14 residues. CDR3 sequence reads: CATSDLRANYGYTF. The CDR3 nucleotides are TGTGCCACCAGTGATTTGCGGGCTAACTATGGCTACACCTTC.

This CDR3 reads CASSMRTGPDEQFF. Written as DNA, the CDR3 is TGTGCCAGTAGTATGCGAACAGGGCCAGATGAGCAGTTCTTC. This chain connects TRBV19 to TRBJ2-1; TRBD1 might be the D (6 bases). The CDR3 is 14 amino acids. Trimming cost V 3 bases and J 8 bases, with 14 bases left between them. Germline CDR1 reads LNHDA; CDR2 reads SQIVND (reference sequence). Full variable domain (rest looked up from reference TRBV19 and TRBJ2-1): DGGITQSPKYLFRKEGQNVTLSCEQNLNHDAMYWYRQDPGQGLRLIYYSQIVNDFQKGDIAEGYSVSREKKESFPLTVTSAQKNPTAFYLCASSMRTGPDEQFFGPGTRLTVL.

This clonotype was counted many times. The chain couples TRBV20-1 to TRBJ2-1, with 8 bases lining up with TRBD2. With 3 bases clipped from V and 7 bases from J, the junction kept 11 bases outside the gene matches. The CDR3 loop spans 15 amino acids. Germline V gene data show CDR1 as DFQATT and CDR2 as SNEGSKA (reference sequence). The CDR3 reads CSASYRLANENEQFF. In nucleotides, the CDR3 is TGCAGTGCTAGTTACCGACTAGCGAATGAGAATGAGCAGTTCTTC.

This chain joins TRBV7-3 and TRBJ2-2; TRBD1 matches at 8 bases. The germline V gene has CDR1 SGHTA and CDR2 FQGTGA. With V trimmed by 5 bases and J by 4 bases, 6 bases remained unmatched. The CDR3 is made up of 15 amino acids. The DNA for the CDR3 is TGTGCCAGCAGCGAGGGACAGGTGAGCACCGGGGAGCTGTTTTTT. This sequence encodes CASSEGQVSTGELFF.